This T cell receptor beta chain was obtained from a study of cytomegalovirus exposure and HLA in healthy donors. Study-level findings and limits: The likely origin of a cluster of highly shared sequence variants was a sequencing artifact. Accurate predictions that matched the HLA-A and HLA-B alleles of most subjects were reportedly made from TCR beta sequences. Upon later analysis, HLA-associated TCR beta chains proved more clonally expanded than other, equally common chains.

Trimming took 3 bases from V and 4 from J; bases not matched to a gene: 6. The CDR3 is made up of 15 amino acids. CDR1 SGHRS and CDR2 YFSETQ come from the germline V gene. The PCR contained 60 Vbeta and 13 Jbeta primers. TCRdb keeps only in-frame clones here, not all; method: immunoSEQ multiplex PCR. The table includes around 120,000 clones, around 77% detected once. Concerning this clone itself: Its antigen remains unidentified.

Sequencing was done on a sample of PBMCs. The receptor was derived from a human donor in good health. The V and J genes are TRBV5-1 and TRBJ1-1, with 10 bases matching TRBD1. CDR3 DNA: TGCGCCAGCAGCTCCGACGGACAGGGGGTCACTGAAGCTTTCTTT. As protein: CASSSDGQGVTEAFF.